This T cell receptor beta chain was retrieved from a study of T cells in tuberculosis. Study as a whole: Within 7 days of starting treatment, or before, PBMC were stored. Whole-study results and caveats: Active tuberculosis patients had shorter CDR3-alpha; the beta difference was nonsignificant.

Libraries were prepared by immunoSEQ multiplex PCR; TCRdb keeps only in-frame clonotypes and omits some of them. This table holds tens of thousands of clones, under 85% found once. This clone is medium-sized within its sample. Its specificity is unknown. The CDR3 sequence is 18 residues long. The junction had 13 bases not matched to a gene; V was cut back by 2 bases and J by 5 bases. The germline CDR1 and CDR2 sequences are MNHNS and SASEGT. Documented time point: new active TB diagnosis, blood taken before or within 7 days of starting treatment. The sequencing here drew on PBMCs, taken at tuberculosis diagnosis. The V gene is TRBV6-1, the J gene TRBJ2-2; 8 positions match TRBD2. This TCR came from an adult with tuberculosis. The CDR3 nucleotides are TGTGCCAGCAGTGAAATTCTCGGGGGACTAGGTATGACCGGGGAGCTGTTTTTT. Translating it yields CASSEILGGLGMTGELFF.